Listed below are T cell receptor beta chains from one sample, sequenced in a study of cytomegalovirus exposure and HLA in healthy donors. Libraries were prepared by immunoSEQ multiplex PCR; TCRdb keeps only in-frame clonotypes and omits some of them. The sample holds 65,000 or so clones, about 92% seen once. The source material was PBMCs. These receptors were obtained from a woman aged 18-29 years in good health and CMV-seronegative. The CDR3 runs from the conserved cysteine through the conserved F or W. D genes are given only for firm matches. Size tells how often a clone was seen (once, few, many) or the class of an expanded clone, and some rows leave it out.

J,D,size,V,DNA,CDR3
TRBJ2-3,-,-,TRBV28,TGTGCCAGCAGTTTAACAGGAGGGATTAATACGCAGTATTTT,CASSLTGGINTQYF
TRBJ2-3,-,-,TRBV11-2,TGTGCCAGCAGCTTAGGGGGCGGACACACAGATACGCAGTATTTT,CASSLGGGHTDTQYF
TRBJ2-5,-,few,TRBV5-1,TGCGCCAGCAAAACCTCAGGACAGCAAGAGACCCAGTACTTC,CASKTSGQQETQYF
TRBJ2-1,-,-,TRBV5-1,TGCGCCAGCAGCTTCACGGGACTTCCTGGGGGCTACAATGAGCAGTTCTTC,CASSFTGLPGGYNEQFF
TRBJ1-4,-,-,TRBV11-3,TGTGCCAGCAGCCAGAGATTGGAGGAAAAACTGTTTTTT,CASSQRLEEKLFF
TRBJ1-1,-,once,TRBV2,TGTGCCAGCAGTGCAGACTCCATGAACACTGAAGCTTTCTTT,CASSADSMNTEAFF
TRBJ1-5,-,-,TRBV4-1,TGCGCCAGCAGCCAAGTACAGAGTGATCAGCCCCAGCATTTT,CASSQVQSDQPQHF
TRBJ2-3,TRBD2,-,TRBV4-1,TGCGCCAGCAGCCAAGACGGACTAGTACCTAGCACAGATACGCAGTATTTT,CASSQDGLVPSTDTQYF
TRBJ1-1,TRBD1,-,TRBV27,TGTGCCAGCAGTACTAAGGGTCACAGGGGCGGCACTGAAGCTTTCTTT,CASSTKGHRGGTEAFF
TRBJ2-1,-,-,TRBV10-1,TGCGCCAGCAGTGAGTCGCGGGCCTCCTCCTACAATGAGCAGTTCTTC,CASSESRASSYNEQFF
TRBJ2-3,TRBD2,-,TRBV18,TGTGCCAGCTCACCCGGACTAGCGGGGGCCGAGGGAGATACGCAGTATTTT,CASSPGLAGAEGDTQYF
TRBJ1-2,TRBD1,-,TRBV28,TGTGCCAGCAGTTCCGGACAGGGCTATGGCTACACCTTC,CASSSGQGYGYTF
TRBJ1-2,-,-,TRBV12-2,TGTGCAAGTCGCCAATCGGACAGGGATCTTTGGCCCAACTATGGCTACACCTTC,CASRQSDRDLWPNYGYTF
TRBJ2-1,-,-,TRBV10-3,TGTGCCCAACAGTCGGGAGAGGGCAATGAGCAGTTCTTC,CAQQSGEGNEQFF
TRBJ2-5,-,-,TRBV19,TGTGCCAGTAGTCCAACGTGGGCTGCTACTGAAGAGACCCAGTACTTC,CASSPTWAATEETQYF
TRBJ2-7,-,-,TRBV7-2,TGTGCCAGCAGCTTAGGAGCTACGGCGGTTACCTACGAGCAGTACTTC,CASSLGATAVTYEQYF
TRBJ2-2,TRBD2,-,TRBV5-1,TGCGCCAGCAAACGAGCGGGAGTAGGCACCGGGGAGCTGTTTTTT,CASKRAGVGTGELFF
TRBJ2-2,-,-,TRBV6-6,TGTGCCGCGTCACAGGTTAAAGGGACCGGGGAGCTGTTTTTT,CAASQVKGTGELFF
TRBJ2-5,-,-,TRBV28,TGTGCCAGCAGTTTGGGGCTAGGGGACCAAGAGACCCAGTACTTC,CASSLGLGDQETQYF
TRBJ2-7,TRBD1,-,TRBV6-6,TGTGCCAGCAGTTACTCGATACCGGGACAGGGGGTGGAGCAGTACTTC,CASSYSIPGQGVEQYF
TRBJ2-7,TRBD2,once,TRBV6-5,TGTGCCAGCAGTTACTTCGGGGGGAGCTCCTACGAGCAGTACTTC,CASSYFGGSSYEQYF
TRBJ2-3,-,-,TRBV7-2,TGTGCCAGCAGCCGCAGGCAGGGGTCGGCAGATACGCAGTATTTT,CASSRRQGSADTQYF
TRBJ2-7,-,-,TRBV28,TGTGCCAGCAGTTCGGCCCTGGGCACCTACTACGAGCAGTACTTC,CASSSALGTYYEQYF
TRBJ1-3,-,-,TRBV6-1,TGTGCCAGCAGTGAAGCGCTTAGTTACAGCTTATATTTT,CASSEALSYSLYF
TRBJ2-1,-,-,TRBV7-9,TGTGCCAGCGGGGTGACAGGGAGGAGAGGGCAGTTCTTC,CASGVTGRRGQFF
TRBJ1-5,-,-,TRBV6-1,TGTGCCACCGCGGGGTACAATCAGCCCCAGCATTTT,CATAGYNQPQHF
TRBJ1-2,-,-,TRBV15,TGTGCCACCAGCATCGGGGGTGCGGGCGATGGCTACACCTTC,CATSIGGAGDGYTF
TRBJ2-1,TRBD2,-,TRBV5-4,TGTGCCAGCAGCCTTTCTAGCGGGTCTTACAATGAGCAGTTCTTC,CASSLSSGSYNEQFF
TRBJ1-5,TRBD1,-,TRBV19,TGTGCCAGTGGACAGGGAGGAATTCAGCCCCAGCATTTT,CASGQGGIQPQHF
TRBJ1-2,-,-,TRBV14,TGTGCCAGCAGCCAAGATGTGGCGGGGGCTGGCTACACCTTC,CASSQDVAGAGYTF
TRBJ2-7,TRBD2,-,TRBV29-1,TGCAGCGTTGAACTAGCGGGAGGCGTAAACGAGCAGTACTTC,CSVELAGGVNEQYF
TRBJ2-2,-,-,TRBV4-1,TGCGCCAGCAGCCAAGTGGGGGCCACCGGGGAGCTGTTTTTT,CASSQVGATGELFF
TRBJ2-7,-,-,TRBV10-3,TGTGCCATCAGTGAGTCGTCAGGGCAGGCTAGATACGAGCAGTACTTC,CAISESSGQARYEQYF
TRBJ1-1,-,once,TRBV2,TGTGCCAGCACTGGCACCATGAACACTGAAGCTTTCTTT,CASTGTMNTEAFF
TRBJ2-7,TRBD1,-,TRBV27,TGTGCCAGCAGTGGAGCGGGGACAGGGCTGAGGGAGCAGTACTTC,CASSGAGTGLREQYF
TRBJ2-1,-,-,TRBV5-6,TGTGCCAGCAGCCAACGGACTCAAAGCTCCTACAATGAGCAGTTCTTC,CASSQRTQSSYNEQFF
TRBJ2-1,TRBD1,once,TRBV5-1,TGCGCCAGCAGCTTGGATGGGACAGAATACAATGAGCAGTTCTTC,CASSLDGTEYNEQFF
TRBJ2-1,TRBD2,-,TRBV6-5,TGTGCCAGCAGTATAGCGGGAGGCTCCTACAATGAGCAGTTCTTC,CASSIAGGSYNEQFF
TRBJ1-2,-,-,TRBV28,TGTGCCAGCAGCAGGGGAAGGTCGACCTATGGCTACACCTTC,CASSRGRSTYGYTF
TRBJ1-1,-,-,TRBV7-8,TGTGCCAGCAGCCCCTCGACAGTGAACACTGAAGCTTTCTTT,CASSPSTVNTEAFF
TRBJ2-3,-,-,TRBV6-5,TGTGCCAGCAGTTTTGGCGAGGAACATACGCAGTATTTT,CASSFGEEHTQYF
TRBJ2-2,TRBD1,-,TRBV11-3,TGTGCCAGCAGCTCCTGGACAGGGCGAACCGGGGAGCTGTTTTTT,CASSSWTGRTGELFF
TRBJ1-4,-,-,TRBV5-6,TGTGCCAGCAGCTTGAAGCCTGACAGAAATGAAAAACTGTTTTTT,CASSLKPDRNEKLFF
TRBJ2-7,TRBD2,-,TRBV28,TGTGCCAGCCGTCGGGGGGGAGACGATACGGGCGAGCAGTACTTC,CASRRGGDDTGEQYF
TRBJ2-7,-,-,TRBV11-3,TGTGCCAGCAGCTTCGACAGAGCCTACGAGCAGTACTTC,CASSFDRAYEQYF
TRBJ2-3,-,-,TRBV7-6,TGTGCCAGCAGCACGGGACTGACCACAGATACGCAGTATTTT,CASSTGLTTDTQYF
TRBJ1-5,-,-,TRBV10-2,TGCGCCAGCAGTGCGACCCCGGGACTCCAGGCCGTCAATCAGCCCCAGCATTTT,CASSATPGLQAVNQPQHF
TRBJ2-7,TRBD2,-,TRBV19,TGTGCCAGTAGTCCGGGACTAGCTTCATACGAGCAGTACTTC,CASSPGLASYEQYF
TRBJ2-7,-,-,TRBV28,TGTGCCAGCCGAACGGGGGTCGGGCGGGACGGCTCAATTTACGAGCAGTACTTC,CASRTGVGRDGSIYEQYF
TRBJ2-3,-,-,TRBV19,TGTGCCAGCCCATCCGGGTTCTCCACAGATACGCAGTATTTT,CASPSGFSTDTQYF
TRBJ2-1,TRBD1,few,TRBV28,TGTGCCAGCAGTGCGCAATCGGACAGGGGGGGCGATGAGCAGTTCTTC,CASSAQSDRGGDEQFF
TRBJ1-2,TRBD1,once,TRBV29-1,TGCAGCATAGAGACAGGGTACTATGGCTACACCTTC,CSIETGYYGYTF
TRBJ2-3,TRBD2,-,TRBV9,TGTGCCAGCGCCAGCCTAGCGGGGGACACAGATACGCAGTATTTT,CASASLAGDTDTQYF
TRBJ2-1,TRBD2,-,TRBV7-2,TGTGCCAGCAGCCGAGTAGCGGGGGGTTCCTACAATGAGCAGTTCTTC,CASSRVAGGSYNEQFF
TRBJ1-1,TRBD1,-,TRBV10-1,TGCGCCAGCAGCAAGGACAGGGGGGGAACTGAAGCTTTCTTT,CASSKDRGGTEAFF
TRBJ2-1,TRBD1,-,TRBV27,TGTGCCAGCAGTCCGACAGGGGCAAGCTCCTACAATGAGCAGTTCTTC,CASSPTGASSYNEQFF
TRBJ1-3,-,-,TRBV7-8,TGTGCCAGCAGCTTAGTAATCGGCTCTGGAAACACCATATATTTT,CASSLVIGSGNTIYF
TRBJ1-6,-,-,TRBV4-2,TGTGCCAGCAGCCGCGATACGGGTCAGGGTTTGAGTTCACCCCTCCACTTT,CASSRDTGQGLSSPLHF
TRBJ2-1,TRBD2,-,TRBV6-6,TGTGCCAGCAGCCGGACTCAGACGGGGGGGGATGAGCAGTTCTTC,CASSRTQTGGDEQFF